Below are 10 T cell receptor beta chains sequenced from a single sample in a study of blood T cell repertoires in COVID-19. Profiled with immunoSEQ multiplex PCR; TCRdb holds only in-frame clones, not every one. The data hold roughly 150,000 clones, with 75% to 90% observed a single time. The sample was peripheral blood. The receptors were sampled from a woman of 80 years or more with acute or convalescent COVID-19.

The rearrangement uses TRBV2 and TRBJ1-5; D gene uncertain. Germline CDR1 reads SNHLY; CDR2 reads FYNNEI. V dropped 7 bases and J dropped 7 bases, with 11 bases sitting between them. The CDR3 is 12 amino acids. CDR3 residues: CASTDHTQPQHF. The CDR3 coding sequence is TGTGCCAGCACCGATCATACACAGCCCCAGCATTTT.

The chain joins TRBV9 to TRBJ2-1, with TRBD2 matching over 7 bases. The CDR3 spans 15 residues. J gave up 9 bases and V 0 bases, and 9 bases lay outside the gene matches. Germline V gives CDR1 SGDLS, CDR2 YYNGEE. The CDR3 nucleotides are TGTGCCAGCAGCGTAGAGCCAGGTACGGGGGGTGAGCAGTTCTTC. Protein sequence: CASSVEPGTGGEQFF. Complete variable domain (other parts from reference TRBV9 and TRBJ2-1): DSGVTQTPKHLITATGQRVTLRCSPRSGDLSVYWYQQSLDQGLQFLIQYYNGEERAKGNILERFSAQQFPDLHSELNLSSLELGDSALYFCASSVEPGTGGEQFFGPGTRLTVL.

The chain links TRBV11-3 to TRBJ2-2, with TRBD1 matching 9 bases. The V segment lost 4 bases and the J segment 8 bases; nucleotides outside the gene matches: 8. This CDR3 is built from 15 residues. Germline lookup yields CDR1 SGHNT and CDR2 YENEEA. The CDR3 sequence is CASSWGQGETGELFF. The CDR3 DNA is TGTGCCAGCAGCTGGGGACAGGGCGAAACTGGGGAGCTGTTTTTT.

This chain joins TRBV7-9 and TRBJ2-7, with 7 bases lining up with TRBD1. Germline lookup yields CDR1 SEHNR and CDR2 FQNEAQ (reference sequence). The CDR3 runs to 15 residues. J was trimmed by 5 bases and V by 2 bases; bases with no gene match: 9. The CDR3 DNA sequence: TGTGCCAGCAGCTTAAGGGGGCCGGGTCTCAACGAGCAGTACTTC. Encoded protein: CASSLRGPGLNEQYF.

This clone appeared a single time. Other nucleotide sequences from this sample produce the same CDR3. DNA of the CDR3: TGCGCCAGCAGCTTGGGGCTAGCGGGGGAGGATACGCAGTATTTT. It translates to CASSLGLAGEDTQYF. This chain connects TRBV5-1 to TRBJ2-3; 10 bases are shared with TRBD2. The length of the CDR3 is 15 residues. The V segment lost 0 bases and the J segment 6 bases; nucleotides outside the gene matches: 4. CDR1 SGHRS and CDR2 YFSETQ come from the germline V gene. Complete variable domain (other parts from reference TRBV5-1 and TRBJ2-3): KAGVTQTPRYLIKTRGQQVTLSCSPISGHRSVSWYQQTPGQGLQFLFEYFSETQRNKGNFPGRFSGRQFSNSRSEMNVSTLELGDSALYLCASSLGLAGEDTQYFGPGTRLTVL.

The V gene is TRBV12-3 or TRBV12-4, the J gene TRBJ1-5; D gene unclear. This CDR3 is built from 12 residues. V dropped 2 bases and J dropped 9 bases, with 8 bases sitting between them. The CDR3: CASSLFLRPQHF. The DNA for the CDR3 is TGTGCCAGCAGTTTATTCCTACGGCCCCAGCATTTT.

The chain combines TRBV9 with TRBJ2-5; 12 nucleotides align to TRBD1. Germline loops: CDR1 SGDLS, CDR2 YYNGEE. This CDR3 spans 18 amino acids. Germline trimming cut 3 bases from V and 5 bases from J; bases unmatched to any gene: 14. DNA of the CDR3: TGTGCCAGCAGCGCCCGACTTCCCGGGACAGGGGGCGTTGAGACCCAGTACTTC. Amino acid sequence: CASSARLPGTGGVETQYF.

The chain couples TRBV5-1 to TRBJ1-2, with D possibly being TRBD1 (5 bases). Germline CDR1 and CDR2: SGHRS and YFSETQ. This CDR3 has 15 residues. Trimming took 5 bases from V and 2 from J, leaving 16 bases between them. The chain's CDR3 is CASSLTYDSNYGYTF. The CDR3 DNA reads as TGCGCCAGCAGTCTCACCTACGACAGCAACTATGGCTACACCTTC.

The chain has TRBV3-1 (or the pseudogene TRBV3-2) and TRBJ2-5; 8 bases are shared with TRBD1. The CDR3 loop spans 15 amino acids. Germline assignment: CDR1 LGHDT and CDR2 YNNKEL (reference sequence). V lost 2 bases to trimming and J lost 7 bases; unmatched junction nucleotides: 9. The CDR3 DNA reads as TGTGCCAGCAGCCAATACAGGGGGGAGTTCGGGACCCAGTACTTC. Protein: CASSQYRGEFGTQYF.

This sequence joins TRBV11-2 and TRBJ1-2, with D tentatively TRBD1 (5 bases). V lost 5 bases and J 0 bases, leaving 10 bases between the germline ends. Germline assignment: CDR1 SGHAT and CDR2 FQNNGV. The CDR3 is 14 amino acids. The CDR3 loop is CASSLGQTNYGYTF. CDR3 DNA: TGTGCCAGCAGCCTTGGACAAACTAACTATGGCTACACCTTC.